This T cell receptor (beta chain) was identified during a study of blood T cell repertoires in COVID-19 (dated by TCRdb to the early 2020s). The study in broad terms: Samples from collaborators originated in the United States, Italy and Spain and spanned both the acute and convalescent phases of COVID-19. The prospective study material was composed of cDNA or gDNA derived from T cells, B-cell-depleted T cells, or PBMCs. Subjects who had been exposed to COVID-19, were actively infected with it, or had recovered from it provided the deeply sampled blood TCRbeta repertoires that made up the dataset. The repertoires were made available in a free public database intended to serve as a resource for research on the immune response to SARS-CoV-2. The samples were drawn from the first 160 participants of the ongoing ImmuneRACE study and from over 950 subjects provided by 6 global collaborators. Sample metadata almost always included a de-identified subject ID, COVID-19 status, age in years and sex. Where available, HLA class I and class II types were taken from metadata supplied by the sample provider and were not determined by assay-based typing. On the study overall, not on this receptor specifically: How much clinical and demographic metadata was included differed by source and by participant, and the metadata was provided uncurated.

CDR1 and CDR2 were assigned from the germline V gene as MNHEY and SVGAGI. V loses 7 bases, J loses 5 bases, and the germline ends lie 20 bases apart. The CDR3 has 15 amino acids, counting the end cysteine and phenylalanine. Only the CDR3 DNA is retained, 45 bases long and in frame from the first base. TCRbeta CDR3 regions were amplified from genomic DNA by means of the immunoSEQ Assay, a bias-controlled multiplex PCR. Turning to the authors' computational methods: The number of nucleated cells in each sample was estimated by amplification of reference gene primers within the assay. To quantify the absolute abundance of each unique TCRbeta CDR3 rearrangement, sequence reads were collapsed and filtered. For each sample, productive Simpson clonality was calculated by taking the square root of Simpson's diversity index across productive rearrangements. As stored in TCRdb, this immuneACCESS dataset retains in-frame rearrangements with V and J assigned. A fraction of the clones does not appear; measured against another copy, unresolved V genes explain less than half of the discrepancy, and the remainder lacks a known reason. V, J and clone size derive from that table, while D and trimming were established from the DNA sequence. This sample comprises roughly 81,000 clones, around 86% of them detected only once. The ten largest clones capture roughly 5.4% of the sample.

Collaborating institutions collected whole blood in K2EDTA tubes following their own protocols. Collaborator samples were shipped for TCRbeta analysis as frozen whole blood, isolated PBMCs, or DNA extracted from either sample type. This clone was counted once. The antigen it recognizes is unknown. Per-base quality was not reported, and no clone a single base away is much larger than it. Sequencing input: peripheral blood. This receptor was taken from a middle-aged man with acute or convalescent COVID-19. Recombination connected TRBV6-5 to TRBJ1-1; matching of 5 bases hints at TRBD1 as the D gene. The CDR3 protein sequence reads: CASITAAPGGTEAFF. In nucleotides, the sequence is TGTGCCAGCATAACGGCCGCCCCGGGGGGTACTGAAGCTTTCTTT.